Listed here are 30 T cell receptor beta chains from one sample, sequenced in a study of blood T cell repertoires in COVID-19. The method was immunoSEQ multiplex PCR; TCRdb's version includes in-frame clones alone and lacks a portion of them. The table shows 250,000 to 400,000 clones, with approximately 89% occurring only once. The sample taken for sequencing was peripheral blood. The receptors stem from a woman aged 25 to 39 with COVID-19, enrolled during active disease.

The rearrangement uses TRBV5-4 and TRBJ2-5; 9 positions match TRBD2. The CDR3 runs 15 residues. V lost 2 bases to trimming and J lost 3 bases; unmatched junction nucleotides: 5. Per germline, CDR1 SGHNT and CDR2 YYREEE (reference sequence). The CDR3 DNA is TGTGCCAGCAGCTTCGCGGGGGGGCCGAAAGAGACCCAGTACTTC. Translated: CASSFAGGPKETQYF.

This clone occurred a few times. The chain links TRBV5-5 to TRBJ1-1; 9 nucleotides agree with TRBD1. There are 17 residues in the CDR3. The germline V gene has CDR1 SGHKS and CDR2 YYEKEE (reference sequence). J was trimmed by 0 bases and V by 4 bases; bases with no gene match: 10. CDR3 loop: CASSTGQGRSVNTEAFF. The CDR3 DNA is TGTGCCAGCAGCACGGGACAGGGAAGATCTGTGAACACTGAAGCTTTCTTT. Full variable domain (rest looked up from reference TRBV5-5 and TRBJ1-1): DAGVTQSPTHLIKTRGQQVTLRCSPISGHKSVSWYQQVLGQGPQFIFQYYEKEERGRGNFPDRFSARQFPNYSSELNVNALLLGDSALYLCASSTGQGRSVNTEAFFGQGTRLTVV.

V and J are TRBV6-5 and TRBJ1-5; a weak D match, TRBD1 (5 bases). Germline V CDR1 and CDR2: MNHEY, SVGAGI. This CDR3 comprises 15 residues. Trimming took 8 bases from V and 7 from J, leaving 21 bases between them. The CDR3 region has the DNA TGTGCCAGCTCCCTCCTCTCCAGGGTAGGGCAGCCCCAGCATTTT. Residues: CASSLLSRVGQPQHF.

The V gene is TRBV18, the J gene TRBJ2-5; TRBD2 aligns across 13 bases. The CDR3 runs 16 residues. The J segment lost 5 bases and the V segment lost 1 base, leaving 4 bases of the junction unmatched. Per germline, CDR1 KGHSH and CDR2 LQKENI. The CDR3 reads CASSPQRLAGGETQYF. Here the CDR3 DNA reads TGTGCCAGCTCACCACAAAGACTAGCGGGGGGTGAGACCCAGTACTTC.

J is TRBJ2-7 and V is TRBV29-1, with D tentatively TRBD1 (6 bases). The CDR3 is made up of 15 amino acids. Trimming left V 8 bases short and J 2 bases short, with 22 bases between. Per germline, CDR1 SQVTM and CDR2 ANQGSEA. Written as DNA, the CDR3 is TGCAGCACCACCGGGGTAAAGGGGGTTACCTACGAGCAGTACTTC. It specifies CSTTGVKGVTYEQYF.

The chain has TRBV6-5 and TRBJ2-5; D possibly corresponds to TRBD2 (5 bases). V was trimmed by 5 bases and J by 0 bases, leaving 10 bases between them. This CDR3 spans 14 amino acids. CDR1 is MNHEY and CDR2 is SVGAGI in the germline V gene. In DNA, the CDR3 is TGTGCCAGCAGTCGTACGGGAAACCAAGAGACCCAGTACTTC. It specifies CASSRTGNQETQYF.

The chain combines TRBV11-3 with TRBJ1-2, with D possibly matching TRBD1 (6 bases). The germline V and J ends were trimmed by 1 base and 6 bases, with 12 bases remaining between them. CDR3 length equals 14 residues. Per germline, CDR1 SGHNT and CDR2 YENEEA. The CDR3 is CASSLAPGADGYTF. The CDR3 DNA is TGTGCCAGCAGCTTAGCACCAGGGGCCGATGGCTACACCTTC.

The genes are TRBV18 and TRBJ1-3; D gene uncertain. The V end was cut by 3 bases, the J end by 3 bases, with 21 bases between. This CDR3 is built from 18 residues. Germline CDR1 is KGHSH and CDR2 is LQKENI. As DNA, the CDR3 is TGTGCCAGCTCACCCGGGTACGGGGTTGCCGGTAATGGAAACACCATATATTTT. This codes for CASSPGYGVAGNGNTIYF. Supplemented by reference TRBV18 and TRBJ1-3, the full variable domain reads NAGVMQNPRHLVRRRGQEARLRCSPMKGHSHVYWYRQLPEEGLKFMVYLQKENIIDESGMPKERFSAEFPKEGPSILRIQQVVRGDSAAYFCASSPGYGVAGNGNTIYFGEGSWLTVV.

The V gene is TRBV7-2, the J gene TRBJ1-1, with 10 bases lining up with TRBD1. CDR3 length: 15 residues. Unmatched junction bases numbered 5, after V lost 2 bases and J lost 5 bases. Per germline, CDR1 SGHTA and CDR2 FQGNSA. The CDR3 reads CASSLRTGGGTEAFF. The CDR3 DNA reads TGTGCCAGCAGCTTAAGGACAGGGGGAGGTACTGAAGCTTTCTTT.

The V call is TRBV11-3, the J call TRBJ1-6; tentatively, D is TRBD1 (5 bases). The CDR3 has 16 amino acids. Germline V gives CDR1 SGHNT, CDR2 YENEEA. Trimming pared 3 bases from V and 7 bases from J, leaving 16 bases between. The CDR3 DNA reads TGTGCCAGCAGCTTCAGCGGAGGGGATGTCAATTCACCCCTCCACTTT. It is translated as CASSFSGGDVNSPLHF.

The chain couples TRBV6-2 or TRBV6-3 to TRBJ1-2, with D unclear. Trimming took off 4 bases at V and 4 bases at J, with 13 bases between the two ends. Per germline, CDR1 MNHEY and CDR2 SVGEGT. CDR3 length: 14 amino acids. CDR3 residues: CASSFPGQRYGYTF. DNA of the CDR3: TGTGCCAGCAGTTTCCCCGGTCAGCGCTATGGCTACACCTTC.

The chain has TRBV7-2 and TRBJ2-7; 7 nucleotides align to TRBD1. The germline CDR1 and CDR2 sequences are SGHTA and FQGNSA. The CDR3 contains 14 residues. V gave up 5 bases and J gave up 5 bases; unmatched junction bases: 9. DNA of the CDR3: TGTGCCAGCAGCGCGACAGGGTATATCCACGAGCAGTACTTC. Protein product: CASSATGYIHEQYF.

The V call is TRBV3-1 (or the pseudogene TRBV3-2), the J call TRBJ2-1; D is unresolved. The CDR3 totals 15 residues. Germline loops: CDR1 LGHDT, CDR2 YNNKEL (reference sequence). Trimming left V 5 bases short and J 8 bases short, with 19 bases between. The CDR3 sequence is CASSSPSGFRDEQFF. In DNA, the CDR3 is TGTGCCAGCAGCTCCCCTTCCGGGTTTCGCGATGAGCAGTTCTTC.

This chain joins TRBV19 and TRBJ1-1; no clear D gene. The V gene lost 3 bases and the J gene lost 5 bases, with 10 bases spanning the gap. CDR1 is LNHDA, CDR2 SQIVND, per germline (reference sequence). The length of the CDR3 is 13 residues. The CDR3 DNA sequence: TGTGCCAGTAGTATCGCGGTTTGGACTGAAGCTTTCTTT. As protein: CASSIAVWTEAFF. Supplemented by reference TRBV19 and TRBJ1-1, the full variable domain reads DGGITQSPKYLFRKEGQNVTLSCEQNLNHDAMYWYRQDPGQGLRLIYYSQIVNDFQKGDIAEGYSVSREKKESFPLTVTSAQKNPTAFYLCASSIAVWTEAFFGQGTRLTVV.

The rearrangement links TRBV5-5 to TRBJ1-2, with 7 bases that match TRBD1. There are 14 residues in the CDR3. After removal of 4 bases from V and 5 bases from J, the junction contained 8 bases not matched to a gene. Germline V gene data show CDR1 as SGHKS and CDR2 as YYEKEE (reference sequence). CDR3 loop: CASSPRDSLYGYTF. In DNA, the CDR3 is TGTGCCAGCAGCCCCCGGGACAGCCTTTATGGCTACACCTTC.

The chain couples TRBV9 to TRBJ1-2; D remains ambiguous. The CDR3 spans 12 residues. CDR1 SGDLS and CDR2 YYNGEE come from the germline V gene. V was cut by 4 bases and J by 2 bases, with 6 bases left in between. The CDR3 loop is CASSLANYGYTF. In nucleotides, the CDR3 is TGTGCCAGCAGCTTAGCGAACTATGGCTACACCTTC.

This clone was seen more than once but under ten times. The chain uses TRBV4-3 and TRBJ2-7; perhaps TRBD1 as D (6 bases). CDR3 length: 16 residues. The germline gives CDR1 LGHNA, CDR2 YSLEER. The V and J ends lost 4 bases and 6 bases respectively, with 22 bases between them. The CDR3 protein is CASSPRMRDIPSEQYF. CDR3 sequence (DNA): TGCGCCAGCAGCCCTCGAATGAGGGACATTCCCTCCGAGCAGTACTTC.

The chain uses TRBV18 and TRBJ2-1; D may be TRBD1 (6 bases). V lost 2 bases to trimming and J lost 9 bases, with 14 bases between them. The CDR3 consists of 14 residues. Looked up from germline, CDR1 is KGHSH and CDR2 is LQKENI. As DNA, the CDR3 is TGTGCCAGCTCACCAACAGGGAGCAGGGGTGAGCAGTTCTTC. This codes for CASSPTGSRGEQFF. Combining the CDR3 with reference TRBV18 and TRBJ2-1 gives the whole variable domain NAGVMQNPRHLVRRRGQEARLRCSPMKGHSHVYWYRQLPEEGLKFMVYLQKENIIDESGMPKERFSAEFPKEGPSILRIQQVVRGDSAAYFCASSPTGSRGEQFFGPGTRLTVL.

CDR3 bases: TGTGCCAGCAGTCCTACAGGAGGCGCGGGAGGTTTCTATGGCTACACCTTC. This gives the protein CASSPTGGAGGFYGYTF. The gene calls are TRBV6-6 and TRBJ1-2, with D possibly TRBD1 on 5 matching bases. V shed 5 bases and J shed 4 bases, with 23 bases lying between them. This CDR3 region has 17 residues. Germline CDR1 is MNHNY and CDR2 is SVGAGI (reference sequence).

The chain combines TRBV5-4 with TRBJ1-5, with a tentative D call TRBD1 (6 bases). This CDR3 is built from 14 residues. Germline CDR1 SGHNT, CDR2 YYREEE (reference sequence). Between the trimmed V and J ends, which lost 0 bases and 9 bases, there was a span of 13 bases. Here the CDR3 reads CASSLDGTKGPQHF. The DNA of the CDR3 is TGTGCCAGCAGCTTGGACGGGACAAAGGGGCCCCAGCATTTT.

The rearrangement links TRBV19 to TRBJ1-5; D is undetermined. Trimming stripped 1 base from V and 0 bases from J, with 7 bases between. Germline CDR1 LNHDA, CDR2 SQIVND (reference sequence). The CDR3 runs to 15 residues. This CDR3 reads CASSIGGYSNQPQHF. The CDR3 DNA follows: TGTGCCAGTAGTATAGGAGGGTATAGCAATCAGCCCCAGCATTTT.

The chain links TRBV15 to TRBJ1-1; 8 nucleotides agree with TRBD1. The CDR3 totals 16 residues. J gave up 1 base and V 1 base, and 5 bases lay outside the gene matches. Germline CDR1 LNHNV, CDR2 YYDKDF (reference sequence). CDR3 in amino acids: CATSRAPGTGNTEAFF. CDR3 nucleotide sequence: TGTGCCACCAGCAGAGCCCCGGGGACAGGGAACACTGAAGCTTTCTTT.

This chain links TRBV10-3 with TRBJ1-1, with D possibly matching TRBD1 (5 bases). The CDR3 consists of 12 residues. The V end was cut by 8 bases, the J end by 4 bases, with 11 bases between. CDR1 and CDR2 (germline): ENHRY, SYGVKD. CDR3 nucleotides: TGTGCCATCGGCCCAGGGCTCACTGAAGCTTTCTTT. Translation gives CAIGPGLTEAFF.

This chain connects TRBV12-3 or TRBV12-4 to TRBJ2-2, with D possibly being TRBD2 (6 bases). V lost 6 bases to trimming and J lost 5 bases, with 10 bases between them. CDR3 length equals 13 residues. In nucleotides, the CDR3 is TGTGCCAGCAGCCTCCGGGAGACCGGGGAGCTGTTTTTT. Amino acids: CASSLRETGELFF.

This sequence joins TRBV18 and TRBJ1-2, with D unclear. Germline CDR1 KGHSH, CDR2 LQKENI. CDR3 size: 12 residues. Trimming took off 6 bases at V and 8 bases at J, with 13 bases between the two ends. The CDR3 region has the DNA TGTGCCAGCTCGCGAGAAGCGTGGGGCTACACCTTC. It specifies CASSREAWGYTF. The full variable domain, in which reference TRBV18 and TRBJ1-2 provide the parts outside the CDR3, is NAGVMQNPRHLVRRRGQEARLRCSPMKGHSHVYWYRQLPEEGLKFMVYLQKENIIDESGMPKERFSAEFPKEGPSILRIQQVVRGDSAAYFCASSREAWGYTFGSGTRLTVV.

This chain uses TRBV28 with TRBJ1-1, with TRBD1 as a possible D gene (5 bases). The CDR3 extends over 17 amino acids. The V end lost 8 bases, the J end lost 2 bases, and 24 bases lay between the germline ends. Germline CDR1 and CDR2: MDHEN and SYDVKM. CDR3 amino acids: CASPPGANKRENTEAFF. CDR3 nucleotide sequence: TGTGCCAGCCCTCCCGGGGCAAACAAGCGGGAAAACACTGAAGCTTTCTTT.

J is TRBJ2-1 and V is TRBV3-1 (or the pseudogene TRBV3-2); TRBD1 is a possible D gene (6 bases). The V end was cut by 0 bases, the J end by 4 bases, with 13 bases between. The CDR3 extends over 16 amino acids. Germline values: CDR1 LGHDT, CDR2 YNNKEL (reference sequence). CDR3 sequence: CASSQEWQGIYNEQFF. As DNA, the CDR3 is TGTGCCAGCAGCCAAGAATGGCAGGGGATATACAATGAGCAGTTCTTC.

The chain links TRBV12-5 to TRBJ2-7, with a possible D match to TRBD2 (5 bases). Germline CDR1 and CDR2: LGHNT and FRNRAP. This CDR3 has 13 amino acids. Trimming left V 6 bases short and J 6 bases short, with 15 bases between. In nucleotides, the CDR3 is TGTGCTAGTGGGTCACTAGTACCAGGCGAGCAGTACTTC. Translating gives CASGSLVPGEQYF.

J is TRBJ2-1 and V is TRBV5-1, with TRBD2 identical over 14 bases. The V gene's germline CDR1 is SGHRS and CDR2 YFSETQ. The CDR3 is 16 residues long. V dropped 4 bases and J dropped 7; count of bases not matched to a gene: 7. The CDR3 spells CASSVTSGGAKNEQFF. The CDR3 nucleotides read TGCGCCAGCAGCGTGACTAGCGGGGGGGCGAAGAATGAGCAGTTCTTC.

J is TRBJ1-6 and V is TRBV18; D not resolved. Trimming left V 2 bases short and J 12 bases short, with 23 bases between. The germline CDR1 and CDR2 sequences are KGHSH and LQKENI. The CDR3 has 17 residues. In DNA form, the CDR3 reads TGTGCCAGCTCACCAGAAGGTGAGGGCGCGAGCGTTGGACCCCTCCACTTT. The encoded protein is CASSPEGEGASVGPLHF. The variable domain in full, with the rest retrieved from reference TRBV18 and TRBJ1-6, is NAGVMQNPRHLVRRRGQEARLRCSPMKGHSHVYWYRQLPEEGLKFMVYLQKENIIDESGMPKERFSAEFPKEGPSILRIQQVVRGDSAAYFCASSPEGEGASVGPLHFGNGTRLTVT.